This T cell receptor beta chain was captured in a study of Graves' ophthalmopathy and Graves' hyperthyroidism. General study points: Most expanded clonotypes from thyroid (those above 0.001 frequency) were also found in blood.

The V end lost 3 bases, the J end lost 4 bases, and 16 bases lay between the germline ends. This CDR3 region has 16 residues. Germline loops: CDR1 SGHAT, CDR2 FQNNGV. To note about this clonotype: Its antigen is unknown.

As the template, RNA transcripts were used to amplify TCR beta CDR3 regions. Amplification began with first-round RT-PCR using HTBI primers, then second-round multiplex PCR was performed. MiXCR, run by TCRdb on the multiplex PCR reads, gives a single entry per CDR3 protein. The sample carries approximately 640,000 distinct CDR3 sequences, about 40% recorded once. Moderately to severely active ophthalmopathy under 3 months, CAS at least 3, NOSPECS at least 4. Patients were excluded if they had other autoimmune diseases or uncontrolled infections, and likewise if pregnancy or lactation applied. Orbital computed tomography and thyroid ultrasound, along with TRAb, serum thyroxine and clinical symptoms, underpinned diagnosis.

The source material was peripheral blood. The TCR was taken from an adult man with Graves' ophthalmopathy. The chain combines TRBV11-2 with TRBJ1-5; D is perhaps TRBD1 (5 bases). The CDR3 protein is CASSLVQGRENQPQHF. In DNA form, the CDR3 reads TGTGCCAGCAGCTTGGTTCAGGGAAGGGAGAATCAGCCCCAGCATTTT.